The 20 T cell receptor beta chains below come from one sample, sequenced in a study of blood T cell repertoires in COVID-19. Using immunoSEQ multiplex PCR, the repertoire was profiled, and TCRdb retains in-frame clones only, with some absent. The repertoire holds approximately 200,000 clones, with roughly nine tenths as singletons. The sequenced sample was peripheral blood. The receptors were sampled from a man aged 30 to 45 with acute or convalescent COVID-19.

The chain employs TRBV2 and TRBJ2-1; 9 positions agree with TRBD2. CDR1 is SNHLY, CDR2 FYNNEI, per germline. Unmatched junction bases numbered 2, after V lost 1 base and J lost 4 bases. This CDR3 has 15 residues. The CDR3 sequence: CASSEVLAGYNEQFF. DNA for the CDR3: TGTGCCAGCAGTGAAGTCCTAGCGGGGTACAATGAGCAGTTCTTC.

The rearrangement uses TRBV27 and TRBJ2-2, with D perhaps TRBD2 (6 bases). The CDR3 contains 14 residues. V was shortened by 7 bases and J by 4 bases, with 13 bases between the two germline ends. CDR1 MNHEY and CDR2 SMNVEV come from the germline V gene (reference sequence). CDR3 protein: CASTPLGGTGELFF. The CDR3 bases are TGTGCCAGCACCCCCCTGGGGGGCACCGGGGAGCTGTTTTTT.

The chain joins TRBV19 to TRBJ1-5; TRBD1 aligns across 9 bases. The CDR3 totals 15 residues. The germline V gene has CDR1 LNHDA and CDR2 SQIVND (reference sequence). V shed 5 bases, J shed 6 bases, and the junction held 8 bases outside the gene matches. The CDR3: CASSARTGAGQPQHF. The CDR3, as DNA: TGTGCCAGTAGTGCACGGACAGGGGCTGGTCAGCCCCAGCATTTT. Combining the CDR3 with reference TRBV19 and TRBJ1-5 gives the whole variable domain DGGITQSPKYLFRKEGQNVTLSCEQNLNHDAMYWYRQDPGQGLRLIYYSQIVNDFQKGDIAEGYSVSREKKESFPLTVTSAQKNPTAFYLCASSARTGAGQPQHFGDGTRLSIL.

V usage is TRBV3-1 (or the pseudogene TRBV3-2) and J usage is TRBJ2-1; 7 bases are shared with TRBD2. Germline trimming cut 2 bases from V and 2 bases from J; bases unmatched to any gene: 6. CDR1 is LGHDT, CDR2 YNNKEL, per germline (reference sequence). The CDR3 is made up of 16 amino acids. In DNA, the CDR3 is TGTGCCAGCAGCCAATTTGCGGGAGTAACCTACAATGAGCAGTTCTTC. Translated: CASSQFAGVTYNEQFF.

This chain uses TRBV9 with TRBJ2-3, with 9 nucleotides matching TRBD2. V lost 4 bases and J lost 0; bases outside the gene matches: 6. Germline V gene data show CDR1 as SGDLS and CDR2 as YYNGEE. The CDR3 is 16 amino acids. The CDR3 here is CASSPLAGASTDTQYF. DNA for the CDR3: TGTGCCAGCAGCCCCTTAGCGGGGGCTAGCACAGATACGCAGTATTTT.

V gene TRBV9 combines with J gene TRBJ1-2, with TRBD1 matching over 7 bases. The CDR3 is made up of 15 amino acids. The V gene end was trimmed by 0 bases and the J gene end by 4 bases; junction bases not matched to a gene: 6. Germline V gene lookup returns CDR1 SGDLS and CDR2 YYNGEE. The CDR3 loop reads CASSVAPAGGYGYTF. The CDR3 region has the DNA TGTGCCAGCAGCGTAGCCCCCGCAGGGGGCTATGGCTACACCTTC.

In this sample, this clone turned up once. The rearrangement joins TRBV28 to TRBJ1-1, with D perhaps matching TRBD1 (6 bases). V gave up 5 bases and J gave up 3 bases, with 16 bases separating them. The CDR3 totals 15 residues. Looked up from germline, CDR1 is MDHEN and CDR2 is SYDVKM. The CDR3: CASSPWGGGYTEAFF. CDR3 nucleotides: TGTGCCAGCAGTCCGTGGGGAGGGGGGTACACTGAAGCTTTCTTT. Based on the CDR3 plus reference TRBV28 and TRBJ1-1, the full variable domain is DVKVTQSSRYLVKRTGEKVFLECVQDMDHENMFWYRQDPGLGLRLIYFSYDVKMKEKGDIPEGYSVSREKKERFSLILESASTNQTSMYLCASSPWGGGYTEAFFGQGTRLTVV.

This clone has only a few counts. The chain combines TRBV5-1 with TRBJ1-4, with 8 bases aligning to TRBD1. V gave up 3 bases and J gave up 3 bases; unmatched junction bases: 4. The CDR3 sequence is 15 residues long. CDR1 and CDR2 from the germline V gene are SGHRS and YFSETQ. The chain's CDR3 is CASSYWGQANEKLFF. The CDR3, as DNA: TGCGCCAGCAGCTACTGGGGACAGGCTAATGAAAAACTGTTTTTT. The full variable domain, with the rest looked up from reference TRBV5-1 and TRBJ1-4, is KAGVTQTPRYLIKTRGQQVTLSCSPISGHRSVSWYQQTPGQGLQFLFEYFSETQRNKGNFPGRFSGRQFSNSRSEMNVSTLELGDSALYLCASSYWGQANEKLFFGSGTQLSVL.

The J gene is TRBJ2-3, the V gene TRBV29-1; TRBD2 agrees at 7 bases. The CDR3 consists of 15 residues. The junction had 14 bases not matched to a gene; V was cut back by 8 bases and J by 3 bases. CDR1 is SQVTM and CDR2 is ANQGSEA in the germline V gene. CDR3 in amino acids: CSSQMGGTGTDTQYF. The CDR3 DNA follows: TGCAGCTCTCAAATGGGGGGGACTGGGACAGATACGCAGTATTTT.

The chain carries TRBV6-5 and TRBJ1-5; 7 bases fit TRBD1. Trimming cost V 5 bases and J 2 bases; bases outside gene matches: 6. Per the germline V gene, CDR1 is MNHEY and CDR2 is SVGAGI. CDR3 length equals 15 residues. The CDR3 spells CASSRDRDGNQPQHF. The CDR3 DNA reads TGTGCCAGCAGTCGTGACAGGGACGGCAATCAGCCCCAGCATTTT.

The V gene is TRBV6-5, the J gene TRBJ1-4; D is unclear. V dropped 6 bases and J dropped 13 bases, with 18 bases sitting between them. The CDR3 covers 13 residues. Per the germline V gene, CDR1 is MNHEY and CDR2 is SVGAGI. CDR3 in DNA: TGTGCCAGCAGCCTAGACCCCAGAGTAATACTGTTTTTT. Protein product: CASSLDPRVILFF.

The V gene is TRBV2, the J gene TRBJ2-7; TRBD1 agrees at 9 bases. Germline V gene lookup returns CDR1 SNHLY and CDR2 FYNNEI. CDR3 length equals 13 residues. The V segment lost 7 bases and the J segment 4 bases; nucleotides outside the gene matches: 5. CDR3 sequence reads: CASMGTGRYEQYF. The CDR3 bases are TGTGCCAGCATGGGGACAGGGAGATACGAGCAGTACTTC.

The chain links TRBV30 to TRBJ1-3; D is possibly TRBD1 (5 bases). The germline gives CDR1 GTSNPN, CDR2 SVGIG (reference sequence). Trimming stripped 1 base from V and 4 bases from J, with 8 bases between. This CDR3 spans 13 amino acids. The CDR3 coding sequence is TGTGCCTGGAGTGCAGGGCCGGGAAACACCATATATTTT. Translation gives CAWSAGPGNTIYF.

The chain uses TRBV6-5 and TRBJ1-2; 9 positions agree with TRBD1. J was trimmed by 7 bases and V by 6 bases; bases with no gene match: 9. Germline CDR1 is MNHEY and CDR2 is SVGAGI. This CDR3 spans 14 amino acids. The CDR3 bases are TGTGCCAGCAGCCCCAGGGGACAGGGCTCTGGCTACACCTTC. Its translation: CASSPRGQGSGYTF.

The CDR3 reads CASSLQGALTDTQYF. Here the CDR3 DNA reads TGTGCCAGCAGCTTACAGGGGGCGCTTACAGATACGCAGTATTTT. The chain is built from TRBV11-3 and TRBJ2-3; TRBD1 matches at 8 bases. The CDR3 extends over 15 amino acids. In germline, CDR1 is SGHNT, CDR2 YENEEA. V trimming: 2 bases; J trimming: 3 bases; junction bases outside the gene matches: 4.

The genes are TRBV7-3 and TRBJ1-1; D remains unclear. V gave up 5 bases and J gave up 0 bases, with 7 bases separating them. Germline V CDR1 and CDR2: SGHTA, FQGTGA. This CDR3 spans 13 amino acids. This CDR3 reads CASSRQVNTEAFF. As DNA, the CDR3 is TGTGCCAGCAGCCGGCAGGTGAACACTGAAGCTTTCTTT.

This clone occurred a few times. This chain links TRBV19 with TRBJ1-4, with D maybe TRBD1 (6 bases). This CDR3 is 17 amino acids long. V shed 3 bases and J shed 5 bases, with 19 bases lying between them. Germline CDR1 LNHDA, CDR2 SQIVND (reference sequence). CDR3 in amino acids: CASSMFALGRGNEKLFF. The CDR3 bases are TGTGCCAGTAGTATGTTCGCCCTAGGAAGGGGGAATGAAAAACTGTTTTTT.

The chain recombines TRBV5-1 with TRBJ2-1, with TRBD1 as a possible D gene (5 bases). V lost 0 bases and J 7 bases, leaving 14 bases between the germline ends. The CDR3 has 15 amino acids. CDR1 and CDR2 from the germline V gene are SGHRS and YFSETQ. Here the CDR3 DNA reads TGCGCCAGCAGCTTGGTGGGGCAGGTTGTGAATGAGCAGTTCTTC. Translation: CASSLVGQVVNEQFF.

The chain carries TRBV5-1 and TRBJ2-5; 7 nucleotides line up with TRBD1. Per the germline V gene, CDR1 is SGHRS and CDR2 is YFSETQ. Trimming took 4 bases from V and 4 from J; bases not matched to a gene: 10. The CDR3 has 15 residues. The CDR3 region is CASSLNRGMSETQYF. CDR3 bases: TGCGCCAGCAGCCTCAACAGGGGTATGTCAGAGACCCAGTACTTC.

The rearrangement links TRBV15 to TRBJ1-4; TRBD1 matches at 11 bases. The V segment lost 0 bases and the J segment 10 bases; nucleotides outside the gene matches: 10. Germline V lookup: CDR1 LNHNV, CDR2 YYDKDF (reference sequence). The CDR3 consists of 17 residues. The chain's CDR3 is CATSRDTVGTGGGKLFF. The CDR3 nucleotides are TGTGCCACCAGCAGAGATACAGTCGGGACAGGGGGAGGAAAACTGTTTTTT.